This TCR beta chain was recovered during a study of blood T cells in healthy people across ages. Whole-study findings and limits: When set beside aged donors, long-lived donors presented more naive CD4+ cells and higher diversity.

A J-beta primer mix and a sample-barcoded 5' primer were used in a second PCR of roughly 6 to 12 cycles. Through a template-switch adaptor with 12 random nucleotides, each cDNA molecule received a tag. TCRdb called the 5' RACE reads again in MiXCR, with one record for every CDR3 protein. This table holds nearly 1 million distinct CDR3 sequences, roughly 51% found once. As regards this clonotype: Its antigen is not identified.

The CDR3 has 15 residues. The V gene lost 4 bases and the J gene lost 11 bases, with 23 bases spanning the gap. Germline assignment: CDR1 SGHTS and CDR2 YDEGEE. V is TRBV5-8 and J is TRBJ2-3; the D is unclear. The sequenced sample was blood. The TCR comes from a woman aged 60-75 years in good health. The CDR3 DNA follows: TGTGCCAGCAGCCCTGATTTAGCTCTGACGAATATGCAGTATTTT. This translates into CASSPDLALTNMQYF.